This T cell receptor (beta chain) was retrieved from a study of radiation and T cells in renal cell carcinoma. General study results and limits: Without pretreatment biopsies, baseline tumor clonotype presence was undetermined. From baseline, blood top tumor clonotypes peaked at 2 weeks post-radiation.

Time point indicated: blood 2 weeks post-SBRT. Treatment denoted: 15 Gy SBRT to primary tumor, nephrectomy 4 weeks later. This renal cell carcinoma was of the clear cell type. Of note for this clone: Its antigen is not known.

The germline gives CDR1 LNHDA, CDR2 SQIVND (reference sequence). Unmatched junction bases numbered 13, after V lost 6 bases and J lost 2 bases. The CDR3 runs to 18 residues. Sequencing was performed with immunoSEQ multiplex PCR; in TCRdb, only in-frame clones are kept and a portion is missing. The sample yields around 75,000 clones, 82% seen once. The TCR originated in a man aged 55-75 years with renal cell carcinoma. This specimen consisted of blood, obtained from a patient whose treatment included radiotherapy and nephrectomy. The chain joins TRBV19 to TRBJ2-4; TRBD1 matches at 10 bases. The CDR3 here is CASRPGTGAGGSKNIQYF. Written as DNA, the CDR3 is TGTGCCAGTAGGCCCGGGACAGGGGCCGGAGGATCCAAAAACATTCAGTACTTC.